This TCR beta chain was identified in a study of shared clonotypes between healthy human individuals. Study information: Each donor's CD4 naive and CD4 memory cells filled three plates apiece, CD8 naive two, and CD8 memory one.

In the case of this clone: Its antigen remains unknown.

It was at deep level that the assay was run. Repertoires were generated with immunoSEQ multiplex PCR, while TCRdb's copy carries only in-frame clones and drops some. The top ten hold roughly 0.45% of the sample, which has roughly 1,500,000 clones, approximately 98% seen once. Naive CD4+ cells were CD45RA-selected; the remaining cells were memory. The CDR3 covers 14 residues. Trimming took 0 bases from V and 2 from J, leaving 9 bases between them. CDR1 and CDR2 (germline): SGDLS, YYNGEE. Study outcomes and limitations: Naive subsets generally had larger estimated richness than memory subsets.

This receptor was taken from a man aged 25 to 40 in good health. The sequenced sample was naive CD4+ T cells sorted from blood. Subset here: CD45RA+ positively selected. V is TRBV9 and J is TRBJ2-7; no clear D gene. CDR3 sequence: CASSVDVLPYEQYF. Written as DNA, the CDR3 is TGTGCCAGCAGCGTAGACGTGCTGCCCTACGAGCAGTACTTC.